This entry lists 17 T cell receptor beta chains sequenced from one sample in a study of regulatory dendritic cells for organ transplantation. Generated by immunoSEQ multiplex PCR, the TCRdb table keeps only in-frame clones and is missing some. The sample has about 29,000 clones; roughly 80% are singletons. The material sequenced was naive CD4+ T cells from blood. Documented subset: CD45RA+ naive T cells. These receptor sequences come from a human donor in good health.

The rearrangement links TRBV28 to TRBJ2-7; 8 bases are a match to TRBD1. Trimming removed 8 bases from V and 4 bases from J; junction bases left unmatched: 7. The CDR3 loop spans 13 amino acids. The germline V gene encodes CDR1 MDHEN and CDR2 SYDVKM. This CDR3 is CASGGQALYEQYF. The CDR3 nucleotides read TGTGCCAGCGGGGGACAGGCCTTATACGAGCAGTACTTC.

V is TRBV7-6 and J is TRBJ1-3; D is unclear. The V end was cut by 4 bases, the J end by 3 bases, with 4 bases between. Per the germline V gene, CDR1 is SGHVS and CDR2 is FNYEAQ. CDR3 length: 12 amino acids. The CDR3 region has the DNA TGTGCCAGCAGCTCCGTTGGAAACACCATATATTTT. Translated, it gives CASSSVGNTIYF.

In its sample, this clone was seen once. This chain links TRBV11-3 with TRBJ2-3, with 8 positions matching TRBD2. Germline lookup yields CDR1 SGHNT and CDR2 YENEEA. This CDR3 comprises 15 residues. Trimming removed 5 bases from V and 1 base from J; junction bases left unmatched: 5. CDR3 loop: CASSVPGGGTDTQYF. The CDR3 nucleotides are TGTGCCAGCAGCGTCCCCGGGGGGGGCACAGATACGCAGTATTTT.

The chain combines TRBV11-2 with TRBJ2-2; 7 nucleotides line up with TRBD2. This CDR3 has 16 residues. Germline CDR1 SGHAT, CDR2 FQNNGV. V trimming: 2 bases; J trimming: 2 bases; junction bases outside the gene matches: 5. Written as DNA, the CDR3 is TGTGCCAGCAGCTTATTCGGCGGGGGAAACACCGGGGAGCTGTTTTTT. Its protein product is CASSLFGGGNTGELFF.

This clone has just one count. CDR3 amino acids: CASSVAPGTDTQYF. Here the CDR3 DNA reads TGTGCCAGCAGCGTAGCTCCAGGAACAGATACGCAGTATTTT. V gene TRBV9 combines with J gene TRBJ2-3, with D unclear. Germline V gene data show CDR1 as SGDLS and CDR2 as YYNGEE. Deletions cut 0 bases from V and 3 bases from J, with 8 bases between. There are 14 residues in the CDR3. Complete variable domain (other parts from reference TRBV9 and TRBJ2-3): DSGVTQTPKHLITATGQRVTLRCSPRSGDLSVYWYQQSLDQGLQFLIQYYNGEERAKGNILERFSAQQFPDLHSELNLSSLELGDSALYFCASSVAPGTDTQYFGPGTRLTVL.

The rearrangement uses TRBV6-5 and TRBJ1-1, with D maybe TRBD1 (6 bases). Trimming removed 8 bases from V and 2 bases from J, with 15 bases in between. CDR1 and CDR2 from the germline V gene are MNHEY and SVGAGI. CDR3 length: 14 residues. Written as DNA, the CDR3 is TGTGCCAGCCAGCGACAGGTAACCAACACTGAAGCTTTCTTT. Its translation: CASQRQVTNTEAFF.

This clone was observed a single time. The chain links TRBV11-3 to TRBJ2-5; D unresolved. The germline CDR1 and CDR2 sequences are SGHNT and YENEEA. V was pared by 2 bases and J by 4 bases, with 8 bases between. The CDR3 totals 13 residues. CDR3 residues: CASSLQVRETQYF. The CDR3, as DNA: TGTGCCAGCAGCTTACAGGTCCGAGAGACCCAGTACTTC.

The chain recombines TRBV9 with TRBJ2-2; the match to TRBD2 covers 9 bases. Trimming cost V 2 bases and J 6 bases; bases outside gene matches: 5. The CDR3 runs 15 residues. Germline assignment: CDR1 SGDLS and CDR2 YYNGEE. This chain's CDR3 is CASSVRAGGPGELFF. The CDR3 bases are TGTGCCAGCAGCGTCCGTGCGGGGGGGCCCGGGGAGCTGTTTTTT.

This clone was counted only a few times. V is TRBV6-5 and J is TRBJ2-7; no definite D call. Germline V gives CDR1 MNHEY, CDR2 SVGAGI. This CDR3 is 14 amino acids long. V dropped 0 bases and J dropped 3 bases, with 9 bases sitting between them. DNA for the CDR3: TGTGCCAGCAGTTACTCTATCCAGGTCTACGAGCAGTACTTC. It specifies CASSYSIQVYEQYF.

This clone was seen a few times. The V call is TRBV15, the J call TRBJ2-7; 8 nucleotides line up with TRBD2. This CDR3 spans 13 amino acids. CDR1 LNHNV and CDR2 YYDKDF come from the germline V gene (reference sequence). The ends lost 5 bases at V and 5 bases at J; junction bases unmatched: 5. CDR3 DNA: TGTGCCACCAGCCCGGGGGGGAGCCACGAGCAGTACTTC. Its translation is CATSPGGSHEQYF.

The chain has TRBV11-2 and TRBJ1-2, with D uncertain. This CDR3 has 13 residues. V lost 3 bases, J lost 4 bases, and 9 bases lay in between. The germline gives CDR1 SGHAT, CDR2 FQNNGV. The CDR3 spells CASSLMEVYGYTF. The CDR3 region has the DNA TGTGCCAGCAGCTTGATGGAGGTCTATGGCTACACCTTC.

The J gene is TRBJ1-1, the V gene TRBV2, with TRBD1 as a possible D gene (5 bases). Deletions cut 11 bases from V and 3 bases from J, with 19 bases between. CDR1 is SNHLY and CDR2 is FYNNEI in the germline V gene. This CDR3 has 14 amino acids. In DNA form, the CDR3 reads TGTGCCGGGTCCTCCTCCGCAGGGCACACTGAAGCTTTCTTT. Translating it yields CAGSSSAGHTEAFF.

The chain joins TRBV29-1 to TRBJ1-1, with D possibly matching TRBD1 (5 bases). CDR1 SQVTM and CDR2 ANQGSEA come from the germline V gene. CDR3 length: 13 amino acids. The ends were cut back, 5 bases at V and 0 bases at J, with 10 bases in the middle. The CDR3 is CSVYRPLNTEAFF. CDR3 in DNA: TGCAGCGTTTACAGGCCTTTGAACACTGAAGCTTTCTTT.

This clone was detected only once. The genes are TRBV6-1 and TRBJ1-5; 7 nucleotides agree with TRBD1. The length of the CDR3 is 16 residues. V was pared by 4 bases and J by 0 bases, with 6 bases of the junction left unmatched. The V gene's germline CDR1 is MNHNS and CDR2 SASEGT. The CDR3 reads CASSGPGTDSNQPQHF. The CDR3 nucleotides read TGTGCCAGCAGTGGCCCGGGGACAGATAGCAATCAGCCCCAGCATTTT.

The chain combines TRBV18 with TRBJ2-2, with D maybe TRBD2 (6 bases). The V gene lost 6 bases and the J gene lost 0 bases, with 17 bases spanning the gap. CDR3 length: 17 residues. Germline V lookup: CDR1 KGHSH, CDR2 LQKENI. The CDR3, as DNA: TGTGCCAGCTCCCCCCTCGGCGGGGAAGCGAACACCGGGGAGCTGTTTTTT. It encodes CASSPLGGEANTGELFF.

The chain joins TRBV7-9 to TRBJ1-2; possible D gene TRBD1, 5 bases. V lost 1 base and J 3 bases, leaving 15 bases between the germline ends. Germline V lookup: CDR1 SEHNR, CDR2 FQNEAQ (reference sequence). The CDR3 spans 16 residues. The CDR3 protein is CASSLGWDSEDYGYTF. In DNA, the CDR3 is TGTGCCAGCAGCTTAGGGTGGGACTCGGAGGACTATGGCTACACCTTC.

The chain carries TRBV7-3 and TRBJ2-1; D is perhaps TRBD2 (5 bases). The ends were cut back, 0 bases at V and 5 bases at J, with 11 bases in the middle. Germline CDR1 and CDR2: SGHTA and FQGTGA. CDR3 length: 15 amino acids. CDR3 region: CASSLTRGLHNEQFF. The DNA for the CDR3 is TGTGCCAGCAGCTTAACTCGCGGGCTACACAATGAGCAGTTCTTC.